This T cell receptor beta chain was identified in a study of PD-1 blockade in classical Hodgkin lymphoma. Study-level results: Newly diagnosed patients were reported to start with lower TCR diversity than healthy donors. Factors driving the repertoire differences, possibly disease activity or prior therapy, remain undefined. There was a significant rise in CD4+ TCR diversity by C4D1, with no such rise for CD8+.

Details on this clone: Its antigen is unknown.

Time point described: cycle 4 day 1 (C4D1), after 6 weeks of nivolumab. Every one of the patients relapsed after autologous stem cell transplantation (brentuximab vedotin exposure was variable). With 4 bases removed from V and 2 bases from J, the gap between germline ends came to 20 bases. This CDR3 has 17 amino acids. The germline V gene encodes CDR1 SGHVS and CDR2 FQNEAQ. Some clones are missing from TCRdb's copy, which holds only in-frame ones; the method was immunoSEQ multiplex PCR. The top ten hold about 15% of the sample, which has around 31,000 clones, around 81% seen once. This specimen consisted of peripheral blood mononuclear cells (PBMCs), obtained before the fourth cycle of nivolumab. This TCR derives from a human donor with classical Hodgkin lymphoma. The chain couples TRBV7-8 to TRBJ1-2; D may be TRBD1 (5 bases). The CDR3 loop reads CASSSRTRARINYGYTF. The CDR3 region has the DNA TGTGCCAGCAGCTCACGGACACGAGCTCGTATAAACTATGGCTACACCTTC.